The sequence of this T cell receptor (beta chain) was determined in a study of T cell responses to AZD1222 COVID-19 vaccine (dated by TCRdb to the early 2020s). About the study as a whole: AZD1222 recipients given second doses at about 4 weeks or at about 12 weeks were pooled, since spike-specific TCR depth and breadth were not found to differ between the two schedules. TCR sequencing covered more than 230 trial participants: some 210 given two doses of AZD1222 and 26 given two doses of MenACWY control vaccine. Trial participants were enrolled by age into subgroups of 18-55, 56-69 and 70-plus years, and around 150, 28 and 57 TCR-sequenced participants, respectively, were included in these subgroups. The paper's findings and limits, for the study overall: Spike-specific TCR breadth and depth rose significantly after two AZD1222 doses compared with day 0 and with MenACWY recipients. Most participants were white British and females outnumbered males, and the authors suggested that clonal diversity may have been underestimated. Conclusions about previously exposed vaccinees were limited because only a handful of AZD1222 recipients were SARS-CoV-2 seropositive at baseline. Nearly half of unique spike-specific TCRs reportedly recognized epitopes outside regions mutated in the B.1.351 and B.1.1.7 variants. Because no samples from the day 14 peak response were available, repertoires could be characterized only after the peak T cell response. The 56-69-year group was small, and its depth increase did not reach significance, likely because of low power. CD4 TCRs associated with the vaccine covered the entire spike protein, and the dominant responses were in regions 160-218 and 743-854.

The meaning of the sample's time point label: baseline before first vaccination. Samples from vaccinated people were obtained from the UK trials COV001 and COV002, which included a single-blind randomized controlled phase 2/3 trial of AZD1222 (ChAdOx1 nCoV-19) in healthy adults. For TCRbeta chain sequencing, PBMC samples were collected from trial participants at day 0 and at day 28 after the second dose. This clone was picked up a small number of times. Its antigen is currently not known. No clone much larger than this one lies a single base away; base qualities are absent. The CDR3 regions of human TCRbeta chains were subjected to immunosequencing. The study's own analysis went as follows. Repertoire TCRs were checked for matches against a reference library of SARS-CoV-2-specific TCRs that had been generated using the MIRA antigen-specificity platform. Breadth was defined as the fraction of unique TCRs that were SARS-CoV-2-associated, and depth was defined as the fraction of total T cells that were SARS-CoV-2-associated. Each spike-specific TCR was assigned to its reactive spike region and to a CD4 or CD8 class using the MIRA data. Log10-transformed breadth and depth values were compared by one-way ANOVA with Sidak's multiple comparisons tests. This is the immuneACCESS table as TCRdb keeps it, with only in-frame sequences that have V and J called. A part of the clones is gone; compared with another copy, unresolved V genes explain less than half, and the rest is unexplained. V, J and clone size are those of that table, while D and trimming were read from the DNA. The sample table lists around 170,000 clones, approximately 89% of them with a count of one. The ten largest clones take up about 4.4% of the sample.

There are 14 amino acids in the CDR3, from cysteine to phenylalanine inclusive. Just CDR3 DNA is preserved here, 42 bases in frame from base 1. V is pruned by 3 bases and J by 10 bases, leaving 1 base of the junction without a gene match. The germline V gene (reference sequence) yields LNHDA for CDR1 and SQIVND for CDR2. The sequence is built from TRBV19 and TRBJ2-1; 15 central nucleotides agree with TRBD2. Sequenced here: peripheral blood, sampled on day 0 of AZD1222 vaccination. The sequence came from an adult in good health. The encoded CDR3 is CASSIGLAGGEQFF. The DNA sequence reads TGTGCCAGTAGTATTGGACTAGCGGGAGGGGAGCAGTTCTTC.